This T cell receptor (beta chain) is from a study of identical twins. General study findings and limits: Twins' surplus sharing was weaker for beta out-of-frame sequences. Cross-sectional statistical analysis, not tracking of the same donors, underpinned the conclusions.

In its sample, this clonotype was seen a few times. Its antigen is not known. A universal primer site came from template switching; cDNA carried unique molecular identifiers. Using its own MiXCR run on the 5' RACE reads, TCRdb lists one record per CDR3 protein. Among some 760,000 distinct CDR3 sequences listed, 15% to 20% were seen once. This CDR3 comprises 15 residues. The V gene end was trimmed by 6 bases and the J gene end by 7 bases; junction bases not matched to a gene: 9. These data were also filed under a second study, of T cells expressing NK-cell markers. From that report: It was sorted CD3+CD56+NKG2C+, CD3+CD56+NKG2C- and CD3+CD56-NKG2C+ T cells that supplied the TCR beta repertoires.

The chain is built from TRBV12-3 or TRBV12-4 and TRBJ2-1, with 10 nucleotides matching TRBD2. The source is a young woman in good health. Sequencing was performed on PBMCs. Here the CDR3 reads CASRSLSGRRNEQFF. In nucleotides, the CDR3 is TGTGCCAGCAGATCCCTTAGCGGGAGGAGGAATGAGCAGTTCTTC.